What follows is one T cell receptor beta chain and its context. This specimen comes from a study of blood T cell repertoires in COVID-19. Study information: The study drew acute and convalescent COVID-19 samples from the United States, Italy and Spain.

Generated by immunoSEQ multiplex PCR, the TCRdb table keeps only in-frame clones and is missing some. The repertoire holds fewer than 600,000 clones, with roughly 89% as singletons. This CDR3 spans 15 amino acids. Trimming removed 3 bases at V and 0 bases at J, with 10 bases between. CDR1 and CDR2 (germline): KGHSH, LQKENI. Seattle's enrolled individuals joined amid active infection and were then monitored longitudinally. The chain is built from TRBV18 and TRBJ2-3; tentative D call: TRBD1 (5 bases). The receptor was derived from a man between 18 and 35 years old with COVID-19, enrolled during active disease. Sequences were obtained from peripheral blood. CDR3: CASSPLTASTDTQYF. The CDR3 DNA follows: TGTGCCAGCTCACCCCTGACAGCTAGCACAGATACGCAGTATTTT.